The source of this TCR beta chain is a study of regulatory T cells in long-lasting Graves disease. The time point: newly diagnosed GD, antithyroid drugs for less than 3 months. RNA from PBMCs was the source of the TCR library. Germline-derived CDR1 and CDR2 are SGHKS and YYEKEE (reference sequence). Trimming took 4 bases from V and 4 from J; bases not matched to a gene: 6. This CDR3 has 15 residues. Researchers made TCR beta libraries by using iRepertoire HTBI primers and running Arm-PCR on CDR3 regions. TCRdb reprocessed the multiplex PCR reads with MiXCR, giving one entry per CDR3 protein. Of hundreds of thousands of distinct CDR3 sequences listed, roughly a sixth are singletons. These same data were also listed under a study on T cells in Graves' hyperthyroidism and ophthalmopathy. That publication notes: Not enrolled were patients with uncontrolled infection, other autoimmune disease, pregnancy or lactation.

V and J are TRBV5-5 and TRBJ1-3; 9 bases agree with TRBD1. The sample was peripheral blood mononuclear cells (PBMCs), taken at new diagnosis, from a patient treated with antithyroid drugs. This receptor was identified in a woman in her forties or fifties with Graves disease. For the CDR3, the DNA is TGTGCCAGCAGCGGGGACAGGGTGAGCGGAAACACCATATATTTT. It is translated as CASSGDRVSGNTIYF.